The 5 T cell receptor beta chains in this list originate from one sample, sequenced in a study of shared clonotypes between healthy human individuals. Naive CD8 cells, CD45RO-negative and positively selected for CCR7, excluded terminally differentiated effector memory CD45RA+ cells. TCRdb's table, derived via immunoSEQ multiplex PCR, lists solely in-frame clones and lacks some. The sample gives more than 2 million clones, about 93% of which show up once; around 1.7% is in the top ten. The sequencing input was naive CD8+ T cells from PBMCs. The receptors stem from a young man in good health. Some clones in this sample may be carry-over from other donors' samples.

The chain has TRBV6-5 and TRBJ2-5; 9 bases align to TRBD1. The trim removed 6 bases at V and 1 base at J, leaving 6 bases unmatched. This CDR3 has 15 residues. CDR1 is MNHEY and CDR2 is SVGAGI in the germline V gene. CDR3 loop: CASRNRQGGQETQYF. For the CDR3, the DNA is TGTGCCAGCAGGAACAGACAGGGGGGCCAAGAGACCCAGTACTTC.

This chain connects TRBV2 to TRBJ2-1; TRBD2 aligns across 10 bases. The V gene's germline CDR1 is SNHLY and CDR2 FYNNEI. V was pared by 8 bases and J by 4 bases, with 8 bases of the junction left unmatched. CDR3 size: 15 residues. The CDR3 region has the DNA TGTGCCAGCGGAGGACTAGCGGACTTATACAATGAGCAGTTCTTC. It specifies CASGGLADLYNEQFF. Complete variable domain (other parts from reference TRBV2 and TRBJ2-1): EPEVTQTPSHQVTQMGQEVILRCVPISNHLYFYWYRQILGQKVEFLVSFYNNEISEKSEIFDDQFSVERPDGSNFTLKIRSTKLEDSAMYFCASGGLADLYNEQFFGPGTRLTVL.

This clone appeared a single time. The CDR3 DNA reads as TGTGCCAGCAGTTCCAACAGGGACATCTATTTAGAGGAAGCTTTCTTT. As protein: CASSSNRDIYLEEAFF. The rearrangement links TRBV28 to TRBJ1-1; D might be TRBD1 (6 bases). V gave up 4 bases and J gave up 8 bases, with 23 bases separating them. The CDR3 has 16 amino acids. Germline assignment: CDR1 MDHEN and CDR2 SYDVKM. The full variable domain, its missing parts supplied by reference TRBV28 and TRBJ1-1, is DVKVTQSSRYLVKRTGEKVFLECVQDMDHENMFWYRQDPGLGLRLIYFSYDVKMKEKGDIPEGYSVSREKKERFSLILESASTNQTSMYLCASSSNRDIYLEEAFFGQGTRLTVV.

The rearrangement uses TRBV4-1 and TRBJ2-7, with TRBD1 identical over 8 bases. V dropped 2 bases and J dropped 2; count of bases not matched to a gene: 5. Germline CDR1 is MGHRA and CDR2 is YSYEKL. There are 15 residues in the CDR3. CDR3 protein: CASSQTGGPTYEQYF. The CDR3 nucleotides read TGCGCCAGCAGCCAAACAGGGGGACCGACCTACGAGCAGTACTTC.

This clone was seen only a few times. CDR3 coding DNA: TGTGCCAGCAGCCCAGGACGGTACACTGAAGCTTTCTTT. This sequence encodes CASSPGRYTEAFF. This chain links TRBV27 with TRBJ1-1; D is unclear. CDR3 size: 13 residues. V was shortened by 6 bases and J by 3 bases, with 11 bases between the two germline ends. CDR1 MNHEY and CDR2 SMNVEV come from the germline V gene (reference sequence).